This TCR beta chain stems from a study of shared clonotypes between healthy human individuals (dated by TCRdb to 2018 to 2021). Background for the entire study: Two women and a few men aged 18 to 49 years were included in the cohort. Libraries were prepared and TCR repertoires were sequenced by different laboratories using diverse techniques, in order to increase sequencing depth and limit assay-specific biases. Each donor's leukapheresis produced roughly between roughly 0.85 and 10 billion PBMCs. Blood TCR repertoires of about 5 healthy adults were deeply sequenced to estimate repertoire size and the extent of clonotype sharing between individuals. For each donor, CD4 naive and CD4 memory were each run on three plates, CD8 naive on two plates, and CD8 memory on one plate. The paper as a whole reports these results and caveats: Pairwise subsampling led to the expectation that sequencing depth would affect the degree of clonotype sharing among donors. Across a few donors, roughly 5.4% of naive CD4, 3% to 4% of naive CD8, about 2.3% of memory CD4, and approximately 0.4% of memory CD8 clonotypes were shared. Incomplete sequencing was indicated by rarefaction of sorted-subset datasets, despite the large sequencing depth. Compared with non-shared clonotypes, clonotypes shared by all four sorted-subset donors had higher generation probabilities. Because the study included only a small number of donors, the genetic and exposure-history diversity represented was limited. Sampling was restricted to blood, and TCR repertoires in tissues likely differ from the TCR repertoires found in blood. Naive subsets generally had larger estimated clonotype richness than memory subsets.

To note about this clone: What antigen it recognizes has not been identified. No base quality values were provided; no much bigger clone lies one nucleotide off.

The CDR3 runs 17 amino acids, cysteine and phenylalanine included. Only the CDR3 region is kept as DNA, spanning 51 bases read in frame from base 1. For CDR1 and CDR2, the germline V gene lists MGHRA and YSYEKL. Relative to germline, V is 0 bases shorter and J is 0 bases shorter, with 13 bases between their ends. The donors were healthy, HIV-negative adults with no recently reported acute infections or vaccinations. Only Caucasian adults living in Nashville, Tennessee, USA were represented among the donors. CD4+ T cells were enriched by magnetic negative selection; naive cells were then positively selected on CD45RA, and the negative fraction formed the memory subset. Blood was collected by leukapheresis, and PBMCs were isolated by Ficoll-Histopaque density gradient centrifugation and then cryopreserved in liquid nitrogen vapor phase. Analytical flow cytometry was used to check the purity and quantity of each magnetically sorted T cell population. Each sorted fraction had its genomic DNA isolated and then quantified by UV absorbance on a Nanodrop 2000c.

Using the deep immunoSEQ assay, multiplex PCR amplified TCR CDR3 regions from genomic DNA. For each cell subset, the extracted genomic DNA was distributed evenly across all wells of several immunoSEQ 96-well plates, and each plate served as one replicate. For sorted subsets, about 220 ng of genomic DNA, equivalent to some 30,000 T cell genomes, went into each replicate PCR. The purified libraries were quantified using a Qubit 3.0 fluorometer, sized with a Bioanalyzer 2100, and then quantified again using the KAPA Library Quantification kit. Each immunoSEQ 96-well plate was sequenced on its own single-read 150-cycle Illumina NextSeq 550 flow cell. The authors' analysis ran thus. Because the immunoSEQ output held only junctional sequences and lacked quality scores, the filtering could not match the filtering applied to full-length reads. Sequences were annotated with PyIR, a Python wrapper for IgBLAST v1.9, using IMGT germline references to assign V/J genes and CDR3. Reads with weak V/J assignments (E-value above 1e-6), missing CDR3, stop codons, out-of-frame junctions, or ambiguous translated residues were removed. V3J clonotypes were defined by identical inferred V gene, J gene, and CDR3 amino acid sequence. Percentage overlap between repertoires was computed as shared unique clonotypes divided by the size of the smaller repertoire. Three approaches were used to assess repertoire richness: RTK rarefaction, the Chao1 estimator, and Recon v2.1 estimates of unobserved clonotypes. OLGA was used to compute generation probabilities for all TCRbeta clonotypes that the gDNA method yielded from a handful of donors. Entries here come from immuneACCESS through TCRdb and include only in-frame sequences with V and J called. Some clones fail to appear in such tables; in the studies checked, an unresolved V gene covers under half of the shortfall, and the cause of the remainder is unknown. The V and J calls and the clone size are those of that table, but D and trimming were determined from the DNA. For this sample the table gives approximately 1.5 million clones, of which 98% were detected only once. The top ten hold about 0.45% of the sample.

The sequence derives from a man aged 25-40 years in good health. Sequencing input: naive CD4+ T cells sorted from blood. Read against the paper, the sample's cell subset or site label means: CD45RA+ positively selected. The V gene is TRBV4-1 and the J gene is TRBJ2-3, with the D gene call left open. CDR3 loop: CASSQESLPPSTDTQYF. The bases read TGCGCCAGCAGCCAAGAATCACTACCTCCCAGCACAGATACGCAGTATTTT.